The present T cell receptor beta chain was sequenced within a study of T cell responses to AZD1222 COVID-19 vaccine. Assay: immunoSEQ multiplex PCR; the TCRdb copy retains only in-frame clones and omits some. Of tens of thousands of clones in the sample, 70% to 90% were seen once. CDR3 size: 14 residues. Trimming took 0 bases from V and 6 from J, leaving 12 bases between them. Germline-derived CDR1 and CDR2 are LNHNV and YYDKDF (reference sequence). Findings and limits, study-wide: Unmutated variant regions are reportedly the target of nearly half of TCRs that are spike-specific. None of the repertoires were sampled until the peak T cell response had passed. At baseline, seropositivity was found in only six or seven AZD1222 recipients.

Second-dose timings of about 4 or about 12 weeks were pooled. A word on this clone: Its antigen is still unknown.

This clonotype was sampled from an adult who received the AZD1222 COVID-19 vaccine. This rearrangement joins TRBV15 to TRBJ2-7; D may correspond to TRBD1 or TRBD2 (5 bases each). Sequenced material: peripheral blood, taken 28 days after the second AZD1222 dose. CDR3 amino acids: CATSREGVWVEQYF. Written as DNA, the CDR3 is TGTGCCACCAGCAGAGAGGGGGTTTGGGTCGAGCAGTACTTC.